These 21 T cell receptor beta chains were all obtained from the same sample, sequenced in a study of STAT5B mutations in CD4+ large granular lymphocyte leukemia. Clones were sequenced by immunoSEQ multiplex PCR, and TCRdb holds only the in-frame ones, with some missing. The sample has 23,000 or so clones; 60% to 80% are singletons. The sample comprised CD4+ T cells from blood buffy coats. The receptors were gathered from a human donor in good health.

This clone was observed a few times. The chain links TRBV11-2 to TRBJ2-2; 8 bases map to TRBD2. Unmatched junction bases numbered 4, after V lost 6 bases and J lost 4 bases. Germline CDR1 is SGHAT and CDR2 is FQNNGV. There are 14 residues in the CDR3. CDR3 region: CASRSGGFTGELFF. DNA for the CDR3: TGTGCCAGCAGAAGCGGGGGCTTCACCGGGGAGCTGTTTTTT.

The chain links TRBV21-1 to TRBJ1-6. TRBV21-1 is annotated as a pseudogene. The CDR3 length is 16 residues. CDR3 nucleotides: TGTGCCAGCAGCACGACCGGGGTAAACAATAATTCACCCCTCCACTTT. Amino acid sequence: CASSTTGVNNNSPLHF.

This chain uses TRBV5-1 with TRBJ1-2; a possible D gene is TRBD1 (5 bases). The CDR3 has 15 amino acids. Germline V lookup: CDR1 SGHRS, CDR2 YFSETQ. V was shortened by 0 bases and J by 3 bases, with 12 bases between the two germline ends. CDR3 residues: CASSLDSGFDYGYTF. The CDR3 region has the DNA TGCGCCAGCAGCTTGGACTCAGGGTTCGACTATGGCTACACCTTC.

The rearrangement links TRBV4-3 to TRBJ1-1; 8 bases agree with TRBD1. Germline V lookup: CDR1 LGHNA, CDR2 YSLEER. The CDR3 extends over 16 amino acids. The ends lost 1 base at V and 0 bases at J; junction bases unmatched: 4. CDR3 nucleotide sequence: TGCGCCAGCAGCCAAGTTCAGGGGGCGGTGAACACTGAAGCTTTCTTT. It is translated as CASSQVQGAVNTEAFF.

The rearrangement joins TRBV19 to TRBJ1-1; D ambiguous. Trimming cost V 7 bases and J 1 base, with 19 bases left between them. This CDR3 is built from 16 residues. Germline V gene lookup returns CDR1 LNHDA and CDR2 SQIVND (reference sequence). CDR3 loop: CASTRRASSWNTEAFF. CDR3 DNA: TGTGCCAGTACGAGACGCGCCTCGAGTTGGAACACTGAAGCTTTCTTT.

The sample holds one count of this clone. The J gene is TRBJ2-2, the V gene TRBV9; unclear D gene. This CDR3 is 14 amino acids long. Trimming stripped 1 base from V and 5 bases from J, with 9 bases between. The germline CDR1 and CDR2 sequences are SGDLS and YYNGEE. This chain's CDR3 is CASSVTQSTGELFF. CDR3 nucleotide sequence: TGTGCCAGCAGCGTAACACAGTCGACCGGGGAGCTGTTTTTT.

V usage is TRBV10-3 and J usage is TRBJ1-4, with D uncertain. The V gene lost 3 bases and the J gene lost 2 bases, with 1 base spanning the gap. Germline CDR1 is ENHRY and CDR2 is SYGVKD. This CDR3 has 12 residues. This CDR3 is CAISDTNEKLFF. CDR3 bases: TGTGCCATCAGTGACACTAATGAAAAACTGTTTTTT.

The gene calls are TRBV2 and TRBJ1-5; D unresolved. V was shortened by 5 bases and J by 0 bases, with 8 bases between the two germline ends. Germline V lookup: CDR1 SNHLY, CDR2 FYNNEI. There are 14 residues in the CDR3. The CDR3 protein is CASSKEGSNQPQHF. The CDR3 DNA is TGTGCCAGCAGTAAGGAGGGTAGCAATCAGCCCCAGCATTTT. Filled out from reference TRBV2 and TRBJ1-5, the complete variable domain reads EPEVTQTPSHQVTQMGQEVILRCVPISNHLYFYWYRQILGQKVEFLVSFYNNEISEKSEIFDDQFSVERPDGSNFTLKIRSTKLEDSAMYFCASSKEGSNQPQHFGDGTRLSIL.

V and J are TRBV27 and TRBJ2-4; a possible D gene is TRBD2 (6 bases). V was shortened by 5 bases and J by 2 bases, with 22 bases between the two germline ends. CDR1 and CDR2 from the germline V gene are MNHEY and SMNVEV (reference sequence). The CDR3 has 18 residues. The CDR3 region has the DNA TGTGCCAGCAGTAAGCTCTTGGGCCAGGGAGGTACCAAAAACATTCAGTACTTC. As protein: CASSKLLGQGGTKNIQYF.

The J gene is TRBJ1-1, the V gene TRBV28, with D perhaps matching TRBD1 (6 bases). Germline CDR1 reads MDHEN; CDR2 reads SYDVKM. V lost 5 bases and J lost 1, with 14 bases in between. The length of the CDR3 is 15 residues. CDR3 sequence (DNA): TGTGCCAGCAGTGCACCGGGACAAGCGAACACTGAAGCTTTCTTT. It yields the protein CASSAPGQANTEAFF.

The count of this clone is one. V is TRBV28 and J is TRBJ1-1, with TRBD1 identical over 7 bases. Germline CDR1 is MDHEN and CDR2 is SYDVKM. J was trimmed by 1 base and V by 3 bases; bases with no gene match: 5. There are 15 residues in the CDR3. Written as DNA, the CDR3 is TGTGCCAGCAGTTTCATGGGACAGCAGAACACTGAAGCTTTCTTT. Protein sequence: CASSFMGQQNTEAFF.

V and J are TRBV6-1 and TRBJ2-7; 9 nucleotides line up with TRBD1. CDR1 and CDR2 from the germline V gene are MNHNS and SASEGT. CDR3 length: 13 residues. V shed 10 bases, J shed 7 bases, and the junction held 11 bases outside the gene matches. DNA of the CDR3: TGTGCCACCGCGGGACAGGGCCCCAAAGAGCAGTACTTC. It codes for CATAGQGPKEQYF.

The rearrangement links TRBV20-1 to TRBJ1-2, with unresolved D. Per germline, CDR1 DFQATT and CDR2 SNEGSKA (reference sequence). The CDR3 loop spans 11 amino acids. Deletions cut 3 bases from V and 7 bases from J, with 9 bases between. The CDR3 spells CSASSERGYTF. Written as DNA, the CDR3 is TGCAGTGCTAGTTCTGAGCGTGGCTACACCTTC.

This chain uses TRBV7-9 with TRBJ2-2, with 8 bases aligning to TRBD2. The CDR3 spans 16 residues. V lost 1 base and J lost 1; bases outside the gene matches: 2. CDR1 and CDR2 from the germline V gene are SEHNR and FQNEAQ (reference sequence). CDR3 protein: CASSLGLAGNTGELFF. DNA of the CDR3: TGTGCCAGCAGCTTAGGCCTAGCGGGGAACACCGGGGAGCTGTTTTTT.

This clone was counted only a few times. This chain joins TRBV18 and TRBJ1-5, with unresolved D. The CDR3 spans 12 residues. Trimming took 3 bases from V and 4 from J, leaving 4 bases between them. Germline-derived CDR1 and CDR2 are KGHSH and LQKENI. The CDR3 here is CASSPGNQPQHF. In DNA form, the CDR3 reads TGTGCCAGCTCACCCGGGAATCAGCCCCAGCATTTT. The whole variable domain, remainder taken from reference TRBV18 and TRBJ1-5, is NAGVMQNPRHLVRRRGQEARLRCSPMKGHSHVYWYRQLPEEGLKFMVYLQKENIIDESGMPKERFSAEFPKEGPSILRIQQVVRGDSAAYFCASSPGNQPQHFGDGTRLSIL.

The CDR3 spells CASTTSNTEAFF. The DNA of the CDR3 is TGTGCCAGCACGACGAGTAACACTGAAGCTTTCTTT. The gene calls are TRBV18 and TRBJ1-1; D unclear. The CDR3 consists of 12 residues. The germline V and J ends were trimmed by 8 bases and 2 bases, with 9 bases remaining between them. Germline assignment: CDR1 KGHSH and CDR2 LQKENI.

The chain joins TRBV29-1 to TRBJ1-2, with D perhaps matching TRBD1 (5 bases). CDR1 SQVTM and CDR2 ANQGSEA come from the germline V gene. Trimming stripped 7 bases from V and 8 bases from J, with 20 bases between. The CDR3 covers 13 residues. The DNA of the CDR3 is TGCAGCGCGGGGACCCAGGATATGTTCGGCTACACCTTC. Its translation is CSAGTQDMFGYTF. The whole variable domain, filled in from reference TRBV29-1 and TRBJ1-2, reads SAVISQKPSRDICQRGTSLTIQCQVDSQVTMMFWYRQQPGQSLTLIATANQGSEATYESGFVIDKFPISRPNLTFSTLTVSNMSPEDSSIYLCSAGTQDMFGYTFGSGTRLTVV.

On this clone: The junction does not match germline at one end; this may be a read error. The CDR3: CASSATSGGIETQYF. The DNA for the CDR3 is TGTGCTAGCAGCGCAACTAGCGGGGGGATAGAGACCCAGTACTTC. The chain couples TRBV7-7 to TRBJ2-5; 12 nucleotides align to TRBD2. Germline CDR1 SSHAT, CDR2 FNYEAQ (reference sequence). The CDR3 extends over 15 amino acids.

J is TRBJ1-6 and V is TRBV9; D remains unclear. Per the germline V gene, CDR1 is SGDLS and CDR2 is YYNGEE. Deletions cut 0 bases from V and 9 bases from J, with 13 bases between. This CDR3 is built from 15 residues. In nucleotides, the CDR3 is TGTGCCAGCAGCGTAGGGTCAACAGACCTTTCACCCCTCCACTTT. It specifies CASSVGSTDLSPLHF.

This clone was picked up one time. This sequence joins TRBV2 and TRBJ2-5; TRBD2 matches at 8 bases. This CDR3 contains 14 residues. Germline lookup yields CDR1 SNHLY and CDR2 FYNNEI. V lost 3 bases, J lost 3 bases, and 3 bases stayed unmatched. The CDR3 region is CASSEVAGKETQYF. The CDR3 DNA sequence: TGTGCCAGCAGTGAGGTAGCGGGAAAAGAGACCCAGTACTTC.

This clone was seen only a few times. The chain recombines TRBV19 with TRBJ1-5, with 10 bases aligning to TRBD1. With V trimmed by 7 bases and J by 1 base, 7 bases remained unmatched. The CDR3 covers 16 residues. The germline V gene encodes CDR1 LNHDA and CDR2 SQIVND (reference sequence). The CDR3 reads CASTAGQGRSNQPQHF. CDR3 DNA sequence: TGTGCCAGTACCGCGGGACAGGGGAGGAGCAATCAGCCCCAGCATTTT.